The entry below gives a single T cell receptor (beta chain) sequence along with its context. The data are from a study of shared clonotypes between healthy human individuals. The length of the CDR3 is 14 residues. CDR1 is MDHEN and CDR2 is SYDVKM in the germline V gene. V lost 7 bases and J lost 2, with 13 bases in between. Donors had no recently reported acute infections or vaccinations and were HIV-negative. Each cell subset's genomic DNA was divided evenly among several immunoSEQ plates. Profiling relied on immunoSEQ multiplex PCR, and the TCRdb table lists in-frame clones only, not all of them. The sample includes around 2.5 million clones, over 85% of them seen just once.

This sequence originates from a man aged 18 to 35 in good health. Some clones in this sample may be carry-over from other donors' samples. The chain links TRBV28 to TRBJ2-3, with unresolved D. The source material was naive CD4+ T cells from PBMCs. Documented subset: CD45RA+ positively selected. The CDR3: CASTEYRITDTQYF. DNA for the CDR3: TGTGCCAGCACAGAATACCGAATCACAGATACGCAGTATTTT. Filled out from reference TRBV28 and TRBJ2-3, the complete variable domain reads DVKVTQSSRYLVKRTGEKVFLECVQDMDHENMFWYRQDPGLGLRLIYFSYDVKMKEKGDIPEGYSVSREKKERFSLILESASTNQTSMYLCASTEYRITDTQYFGPGTRLTVL.